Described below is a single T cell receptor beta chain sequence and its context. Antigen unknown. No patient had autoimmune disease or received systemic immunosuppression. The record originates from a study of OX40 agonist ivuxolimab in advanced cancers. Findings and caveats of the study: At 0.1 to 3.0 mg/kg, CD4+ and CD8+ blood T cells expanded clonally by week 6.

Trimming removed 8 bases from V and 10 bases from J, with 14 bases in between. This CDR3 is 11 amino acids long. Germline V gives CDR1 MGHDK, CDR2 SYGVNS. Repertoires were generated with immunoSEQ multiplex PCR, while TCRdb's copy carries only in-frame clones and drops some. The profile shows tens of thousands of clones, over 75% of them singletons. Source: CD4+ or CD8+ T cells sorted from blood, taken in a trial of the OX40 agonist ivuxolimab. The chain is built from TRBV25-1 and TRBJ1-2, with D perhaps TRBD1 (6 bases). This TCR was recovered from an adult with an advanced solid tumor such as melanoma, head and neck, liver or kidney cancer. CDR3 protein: CASRDTLHYTF. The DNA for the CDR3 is TGTGCCAGCCGGGACACTCTTCACTACACCTTC.